This T cell receptor beta chain was documented in a study of OX40 agonist ivuxolimab in advanced cancers. Across the study: Ivuxolimab was administered intravenously to patients at 0.01 to 10 mg/kg every 2 weeks.

V lost 7 bases, J lost 0 bases, and 9 bases lay in between. The germline gives CDR1 KGHSH, CDR2 LQKENI. The CDR3 contains 13 residues. Clones were read by immunoSEQ multiplex PCR, and TCRdb kept only the in-frame ones, dropping some. Here the sample spans about 48,000 clones, approximately 84% being singletons. The sequencing used CD4+ or CD8+ T cells sorted from blood, collected in a trial of the OX40 agonist ivuxolimab. The sequence derives from an adult with an advanced solid tumor such as melanoma, head and neck, liver or kidney cancer. The chain joins TRBV18 to TRBJ1-1, with D possibly being TRBD1 (5 bases). CDR3 region: CASFRELNTEAFF. CDR3 coding DNA: TGTGCCAGCTTCAGGGAATTGAACACTGAAGCTTTCTTT.